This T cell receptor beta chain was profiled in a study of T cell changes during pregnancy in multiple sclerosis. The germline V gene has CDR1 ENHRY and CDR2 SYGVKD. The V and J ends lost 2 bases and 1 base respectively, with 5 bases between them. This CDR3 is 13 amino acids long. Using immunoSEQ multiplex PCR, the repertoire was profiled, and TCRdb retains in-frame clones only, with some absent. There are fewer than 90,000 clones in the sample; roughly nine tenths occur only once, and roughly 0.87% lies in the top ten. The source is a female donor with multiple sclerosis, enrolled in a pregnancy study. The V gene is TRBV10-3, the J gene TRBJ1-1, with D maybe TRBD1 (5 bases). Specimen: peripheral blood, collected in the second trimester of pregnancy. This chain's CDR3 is CAISEDRNTEAFF. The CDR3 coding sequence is TGTGCCATCAGTGAGGACAGGAACACTGAAGCTTTCTTT.